This is a list of T cell receptor beta chains from one sample in a study of blood T cell repertoires in COVID-19. Only in-frame clones appear in the TCRdb table, and some are missing; sequencing was by immunoSEQ multiplex PCR. This sample has 40,000 or so clones, with around 80% found just once. The source material was peripheral blood. Source of these receptors: a man in his 60s in a cohort sampled during active COVID-19. CDR3s include the opening cysteine and the closing phenylalanine or tryptophan. The order of the fields is J gene, V gene, clone size, CDR3 protein. Only part of the rows carry a size: once, few, many, or a class if the clone is expanded.

J: TRBJ2-7; V: TRBV10-2; size: once; CDR3: CASKGLAGTDEQYF
J: TRBJ1-1; V: TRBV2; size: NA; CDR3: CASNRGSGTGRTEAFF
J: TRBJ1-5; V: TRBV27; size: NA; CDR3: CASSLSAYSNQPQHF
J: TRBJ2-3; V: TRBV6-2/TRBV6-3; size: NA; CDR3: CASSYGTGNTDTQYF
J: TRBJ1-6; V: TRBV28; size: NA; CDR3: CASSFPQAPLHF
J: TRBJ1-5; V: TRBV28; size: NA; CDR3: CAGRKGQGGQPQHF
J: TRBJ1-5; V: TRBV12-3/TRBV12-4; size: NA; CDR3: CASSFTGNQPQHF
J: TRBJ2-7; V: TRBV18; size: once; CDR3: CASSRDSGDYEQYF
J: TRBJ2-2; V: TRBV9; size: NA; CDR3: CASSPGQGTGELFF
J: TRBJ1-4; V: TRBV5-1; size: NA; CDR3: CASSPELQGLGEKLFF
J: TRBJ2-1; V: TRBV9; size: NA; CDR3: CASSWDSLAYNEQFF
J: TRBJ2-7; V: TRBV28; size: NA; CDR3: CASSLFGGSYEQYF
J: TRBJ2-2; V: TRBV27; size: NA; CDR3: CASSPRGRSPGELFF
J: TRBJ2-2; V: TRBV7-2; size: NA; CDR3: CASSLGTVGTGELFF
J: TRBJ1-1; V: TRBV9; size: NA; CDR3: CASSPQSEAFF
J: TRBJ1-2; V: TRBV6-6; size: NA; CDR3: CATRGGDGYTF
J: TRBJ1-2; V: TRBV6-1; size: NA; CDR3: CASSEGAEGYGYTF
J: TRBJ1-4; V: TRBV30; size: NA; CDR3: CAWSVRGEKLFF
J: TRBJ2-1; V: TRBV28; size: NA; CDR3: CASSLWASGGDEQFF
J: TRBJ1-4; V: TRBV6-2/TRBV6-3; size: NA; CDR3: CASSYVRDSSNEKLFF
J: TRBJ2-7; V: TRBV10-3; size: NA; CDR3: CAIKATGSSYEQYF
J: TRBJ1-2; V: TRBV28; size: NA; CDR3: CASSRLDSGYGYTF
J: TRBJ1-1; V: TRBV10-1; size: NA; CDR3: CASSGQVNTEAFF
J: TRBJ1-1; V: TRBV10-3; size: NA; CDR3: CAISEPGTGLNTEAFF
J: TRBJ1-5; V: TRBV12-3/TRBV12-4; size: NA; CDR3: CASSINSNQPQHF
J: TRBJ1-6; V: TRBV11-2; size: NA; CDR3: CASSLVRAPGDSPLHF
J: TRBJ1-1; V: TRBV10-3; size: NA; CDR3: CAITGGVNTEAFF
J: TRBJ2-1; V: TRBV24-1; size: NA; CDR3: CATGTGTPHEQFF
J: TRBJ2-3; V: TRBV11-2; size: NA; CDR3: CASSLAGRWSTDTQYF
J: TRBJ2-4; V: TRBV10-3; size: NA; CDR3: CAIREGGGIQYF
J: TRBJ1-4; V: TRBV12-3/TRBV12-4; size: NA; CDR3: CASKGQLRGRLFF
J: TRBJ2-2; V: TRBV30; size: NA; CDR3: CAWSVVRGHTGELFF
J: TRBJ2-7; V: TRBV20-1; size: NA; CDR3: CSASNIEQYF
J: TRBJ1-5; V: TRBV19; size: NA; CDR3: CASSTDRENQPQHF
J: TRBJ2-1; V: TRBV24-1; size: medium-sized; CDR3: CATSDFIGEQFF
J: TRBJ2-3; V: TRBV18; size: NA; CDR3: CASSPELAGGDTQYF
J: TRBJ2-3; V: TRBV28; size: NA; CDR3: CASRLGRNTDTQYF
J: TRBJ2-7; V: TRBV20-1; size: NA; CDR3: CSASLYVLEETSGRSYEQYF
J: TRBJ2-7; V: TRBV28; size: NA; CDR3: CASSPMGLTYEQYF
J: TRBJ2-7; V: TRBV7-2; size: NA; CDR3: CASSLEQGSYEQYF
J: TRBJ1-5; V: TRBV29-1; size: NA; CDR3: CSVHLGDGQPQHF
J: TRBJ2-7; V: TRBV12-5; size: NA; CDR3: CASGLDGLAGGLSYEQYF
J: TRBJ2-7; V: TRBV2; size: NA; CDR3: CASKGGGALTLQYF
J: TRBJ1-2; V: TRBV5-8; size: NA; CDR3: CASSVRVLADGYTF
J: TRBJ1-5; V: TRBV27; size: NA; CDR3: CASSPRPGNQPQHF
J: TRBJ1-3; V: TRBV11-3; size: NA; CDR3: CASSHTHSSGNTIYF
J: TRBJ2-2; V: TRBV7-8; size: NA; CDR3: CASSRTTSGTTRRGGELFF
J: TRBJ1-6; V: TRBV4-3; size: NA; CDR3: CASSQEADSPNSPLHF
J: TRBJ1-4; V: TRBV28; size: NA; CDR3: CASSATGPNEKLFF
J: TRBJ1-2; V: TRBV25-1; size: NA; CDR3: CASSEQGAQGYTF
J: TRBJ2-1; V: TRBV7-2; size: NA; CDR3: CASSLGGTSGANEQFF
J: TRBJ2-7; V: TRBV7-8; size: NA; CDR3: CASSFPTGVTYEQYF
J: TRBJ1-4; V: TRBV6-5; size: NA; CDR3: CARSGGGGDELFF
J: TRBJ1-1; V: TRBV28; size: few; CDR3: CASRVYPGQGEREAFF
J: TRBJ2-1; V: TRBV2; size: NA; CDR3: CASTGQGINEQFF
J: TRBJ2-1; V: TRBV6-4; size: NA; CDR3: CASSAGGAGNNEQFF
J: TRBJ2-7; V: TRBV28; size: NA; CDR3: CASSRDGIYEQYF
J: TRBJ1-2; V: TRBV19; size: NA; CDR3: CASRNPSLSYGYTF